This entry features one T cell receptor beta chain sequence. This entry belongs to a study of shared clonotypes between healthy human individuals. Study at large: Plates per donor: three CD4 naive, three CD4 memory, two CD8 naive, one CD8 memory.

The CDR3 loop spans 13 amino acids. V was clipped by 4 bases and J by 0 bases, with 8 bases between them. Germline CDR1 and CDR2: SGHRS and YFSETQ. Original processing methods: Quality scores were absent from the junction-only immunoSEQ sequences, so filtering differed. Assay used: immunoSEQ multiplex PCR; TCRdb lists only in-frame clones, some missing. V and J calls and clone size are copied from that table; D and trimming were computed from the DNA. The sample includes roughly 850,000 clones, approximately 97% of them seen just once. CD45RO-negative CD8 cells positively selected for CCR7 made up the naive population, which excluded terminally differentiated effector memory CD45RA+ cells.

This TCR derives from a man aged 25-45 years in good health. The chain employs TRBV5-1 and TRBJ2-7; a weak D match, TRBD2 (6 bases). The source material was naive CD8+ T cells sorted from blood. CDR3 amino acids: CASSPGDSYEQYF. The CDR3 bases are TGCGCCAGCAGCCCGGGAGACTCCTACGAGCAGTACTTC.